Sequencing of this T cell receptor beta chain was carried out in a study of CD8 T cells in Susac syndrome. Across the study: Active disease was present in six of the sequenced Susac syndrome patients, and remission in fewer than ten.

As regards this clonotype: Its antigen remains unidentified.

Findings and caveats of the study: It was acknowledged in the study that its TCR sequencing and HLA analysis involved a relatively small number of individuals.

The CDR3 is made up of 17 amino acids. Germline CDR1 reads SGDLS; CDR2 reads YYNGEE. V shed 2 bases and J 0 bases; nucleotides not matched to a gene: 1. Reverse transcription of about 0.45 to 1 ug RNA was performed with random hexamers. From the immunoSEQ multiplex PCR reads, TCRdb called clonotypes with MiXCR, one entry per CDR3 protein. Here the sample spans tens of thousands of distinct CDR3 sequences, roughly 95% being singletons. Blood CD8+ and CD4+ T cells underwent high-throughput TCR beta sequencing. The recently defined diagnostic criteria for definite or probable disease were met by the Susac syndrome patients.

The receptor was isolated from a human donor with Susac syndrome. The source material was CD8+ T cells from PBMCs. This chain uses TRBV9 with TRBJ1-6; the match to TRBD1 covers 11 bases. Here the CDR3 reads CASSVGTGGSYNSPLHF. Written as DNA, the CDR3 is TGTGCCAGCAGCGTCGGGACAGGGGGCTCCTATAATTCACCCCTCCACTTT.